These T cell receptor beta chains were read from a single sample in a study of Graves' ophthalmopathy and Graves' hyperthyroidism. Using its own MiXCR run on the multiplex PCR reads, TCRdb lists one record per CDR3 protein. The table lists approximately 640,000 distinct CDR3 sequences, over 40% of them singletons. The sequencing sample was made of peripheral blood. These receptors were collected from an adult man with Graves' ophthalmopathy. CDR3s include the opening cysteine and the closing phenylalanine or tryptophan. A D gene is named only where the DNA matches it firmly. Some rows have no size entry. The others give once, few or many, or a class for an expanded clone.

CDR3: CASSAAGGQHF; DNA: TGTGCCAGCAGCGCAGCCGGTGGGCAGCATTTT; J: TRBJ1-5; size: NA; D: NA; V: TRBV7-9
CDR3: CASSEDPVGQYF; DNA: TGTGCCAGCAGTGAAGACCCTGTCGGGCAGTACTTC; J: TRBJ2-7; size: NA; D: NA; V: TRBV2
CDR3: CASGLVAGAQPQHF; DNA: TGTGCTAGTGGTTTGGTCGCAGGGGCCCAGCCCCAGCATTTT; J: TRBJ1-5; size: many; D: NA; V: TRBV12-5
CDR3: CASSPDRARGETQYF; DNA: TGTGCCAGTAGCCCGGACAGGGCCCGAGGGGAGACCCAGTACTTC; J: TRBJ2-5; size: NA; D: TRBD1; V: TRBV19
CDR3: CASSMSSQPQHF; DNA: TGTGCCAGTAGTATGAGTTCTCAGCCCCAGCATTTT; J: TRBJ1-5; size: many; D: NA; V: TRBV19
CDR3: CSVEFRDLYGYTF; DNA: TGCAGCGTTGAATTTCGGGACCTCTATGGCTACACCTTC; J: TRBJ1-2; size: many; D: NA; V: TRBV29-1
CDR3: CSALTGQGGYSNQPQHF; DNA: TGCAGTGCCCTTACGGGACAAGGGGGCTATAGCAATCAGCCCCAGCATTTT; J: TRBJ1-5; size: many; D: TRBD1; V: TRBV20-1
CDR3: CASSPRQGLNTEAFF; DNA: TGTGCCAGCAGTCCTCGACAGGGACTGAACACTGAAGCTTTCTTT; J: TRBJ1-1; size: NA; D: TRBD1; V: TRBV10-3
CDR3: CASSEPGAGGPTHNEQFF; DNA: TGTGCCAGCAGTGAACCGGGAGCGGGAGGCCCCACCCACAATGAGCAGTTCTTC; J: TRBJ2-1; size: NA; D: TRBD2; V: TRBV2
CDR3: CSVEGAPVGTDTQYF; DNA: TGCAGCGTTGAAGGGGCACCTGTGGGTACAGATACGCAGTATTTT; J: TRBJ2-3; size: NA; D: NA; V: TRBV29-1
CDR3: CSARVYGGVYNSPLHF; DNA: TGCAGTGCTAGAGTATACGGAGGAGTCTATAATTCACCCCTCCACTTT; J: TRBJ1-6; size: many; D: NA; V: TRBV20-1
CDR3: CATSSASRVLVGTEAFF; DNA: TGTGCCACCAGCAGTGCTAGCCGGGTATTAGTCGGCACTGAAGCTTTCTTT; J: TRBJ1-1; size: NA; D: NA; V: TRBV15
CDR3: CASSTRITDTQYF; DNA: TGTGCCAGTAGTACGAGGATAACAGATACGCAGTATTTT; J: TRBJ2-3; size: once; D: NA; V: TRBV19
CDR3: CASRPPGMNTEAFF; DNA: TGTGCCAGTAGACCTCCGGGGATGAACACTGAAGCTTTCTTT; J: TRBJ1-1; size: many; D: NA; V: TRBV19
CDR3: CARGGSQNTGELFF; DNA: TGTGCCAGGGGCGGGAGCCAGAACACCGGGGAGCTGTTTTTT; J: TRBJ2-2; size: many; D: TRBD2; V: TRBV2
CDR3: CASSYQQGLSYEQYF; DNA: TGCGCCAGCAGCTACCAACAGGGGCTCTCCTACGAGCAGTACTTC; J: TRBJ2-7; size: NA; D: TRBD1; V: TRBV5-1
CDR3: CSASSLGQQETQYF; DNA: TGTAGTGCTAGCAGTTTGGGACAGCAAGAGACCCAGTACTTC; J: TRBJ2-5; size: NA; D: TRBD1; V: TRBV20-1
CDR3: CATSDLHAEAFF; DNA: TGTGCCACCAGTGATTTGCACGCTGAAGCTTTCTTT; J: TRBJ1-1; size: many; D: NA; V: TRBV24-1
CDR3: CASSLEWGSEAFF; DNA: TGTGCCAGCAGCTTAGAATGGGGAAGCGAAGCTTTCTTT; J: TRBJ1-1; size: many; D: NA; V: TRBV7-8
CDR3: CASSGLLGEAFF; DNA: TGTGCCAGCTCGGGGCTCCTCGGTGAAGCTTTCTTT; J: TRBJ1-1; size: NA; D: NA; V: TRBV18
CDR3: CSVGQDYGYTF; DNA: TGCAGCGTGGGACAAGATTATGGCTACACCTTC; J: TRBJ1-2; size: many; D: NA; V: TRBV29-1
CDR3: CASSPPLTESHRGYTF; DNA: TGTGCCAGCTCACCACCGCTGACAGAAAGTCACCGTGGCTACACCTTC; J: TRBJ1-2; size: NA; D: NA; V: TRBV2
CDR3: CASSSRTVNYDYTF; DNA: TGTGCCAGCAGTTCCAGGACAGTGAACTATGACTACACCTTC; J: TRBJ1-2; size: once; D: NA; V: TRBV25-1
CDR3: CASSQNDRGHYEQYF; DNA: TGTGCCAGCAGCCAAAATGACAGGGGGCACTACGAGCAGTACTTC; J: TRBJ2-7; size: many; D: TRBD1; V: TRBV7-8
CDR3: CSLTGANYGYTF; DNA: TGCAGTTTGACAGGGGCAAACTATGGCTACACCTTC; J: TRBJ1-2; size: NA; D: TRBD1; V: TRBV29-1
CDR3: CASSNDRVDTGELFF; DNA: TGTGCCAGTAGCAACGACAGGGTCGACACCGGGGAGCTGTTTTTT; J: TRBJ2-2; size: NA; D: TRBD1; V: TRBV19
CDR3: CASSLLKGRGGELFF; DNA: TGTGCCAGCAGCTTACTCAAGGGACGTGGCGGGGAGCTGTTTTTT; J: TRBJ2-2; size: many; D: NA; V: TRBV11-2
CDR3: CASSAHRAGERNTIYF; DNA: TGTGCCAGCAGCGCCCACCGAGCAGGCGAGCGGAACACCATATATTTT; J: TRBJ1-3; size: NA; D: NA; V: TRBV25-1
CDR3: CASSLILVQGSGELFF; DNA: TGTGCCAGCAGCCTCATTTTGGTACAGGGGTCCGGGGAGCTGTTTTTT; J: TRBJ2-2; size: few; D: TRBD1; V: TRBV7-8
CDR3: CASSMSGGEGQPQHF; DNA: TGTGCCAGTAGTATGTCGGGGGGGGAAGGCCAGCCCCAGCATTTT; J: TRBJ1-5; size: many; D: NA; V: TRBV19
CDR3: CSVEADRGSYEQYF; DNA: TGCAGCGTTGAAGCGGACAGGGGCTCCTACGAGCAGTACTTC; J: TRBJ2-7; size: many; D: TRBD1; V: TRBV29-1
CDR3: CASSSPGKAFF; DNA: TGTGCCAGCAGTTCCCCCGGGAAAGCTTTCTTT; J: TRBJ1-1; size: NA; D: NA; V: TRBV27
CDR3: CSAQLAASTDTQYF; DNA: TGCAGTGCTCAACTAGCGGCTAGCACAGATACGCAGTATTTT; J: TRBJ2-3; size: NA; D: TRBD2; V: TRBV20-1
CDR3: CASSLGRSTLGQYF; DNA: TGTGCCAGCAGCTTAGGGCGGTCTACGTTGGGGCAGTACTTC; J: TRBJ2-7; size: many; D: NA; V: TRBV7-8
CDR3: CASSLAGTYLYGEQYF; DNA: TGTGCCAGCAGCTTAGCGGGGACTTACCTCTACGGGGAGCAGTACTTC; J: TRBJ2-7; size: many; D: NA; V: TRBV7-9